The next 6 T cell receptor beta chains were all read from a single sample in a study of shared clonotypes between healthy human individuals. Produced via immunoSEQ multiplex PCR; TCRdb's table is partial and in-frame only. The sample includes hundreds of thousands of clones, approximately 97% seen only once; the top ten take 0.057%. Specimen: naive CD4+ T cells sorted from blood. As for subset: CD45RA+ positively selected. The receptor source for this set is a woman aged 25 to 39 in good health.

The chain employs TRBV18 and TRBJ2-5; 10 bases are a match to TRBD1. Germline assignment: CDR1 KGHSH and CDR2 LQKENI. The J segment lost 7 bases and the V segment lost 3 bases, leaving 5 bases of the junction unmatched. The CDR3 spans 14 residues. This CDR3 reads CASSPGQGSGTQYF. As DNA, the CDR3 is TGTGCCAGCTCACCGGGACAGGGGAGTGGGACCCAGTACTTC.

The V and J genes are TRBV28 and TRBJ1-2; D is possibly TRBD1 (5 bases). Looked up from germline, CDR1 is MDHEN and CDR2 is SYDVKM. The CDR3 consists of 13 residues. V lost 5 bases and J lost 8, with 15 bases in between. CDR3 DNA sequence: TGTGCCAGCAGTCCTCCAGGGATCTGGGGCTACACCTTC. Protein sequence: CASSPPGIWGYTF.

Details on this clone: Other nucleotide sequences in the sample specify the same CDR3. Written as DNA, the CDR3 is TGCGCCAGCAGCACAGGACAGGGCGGCTATGGCTACACCTTC. Its protein is CASSTGQGGYGYTF. The V and J genes are TRBV5-1 and TRBJ1-2; 8 nucleotides agree with TRBD1. With V trimmed by 4 bases and J by 4 bases, 6 bases remained unmatched. The CDR3 sequence is 14 residues long. Per germline, CDR1 SGHRS and CDR2 YFSETQ.

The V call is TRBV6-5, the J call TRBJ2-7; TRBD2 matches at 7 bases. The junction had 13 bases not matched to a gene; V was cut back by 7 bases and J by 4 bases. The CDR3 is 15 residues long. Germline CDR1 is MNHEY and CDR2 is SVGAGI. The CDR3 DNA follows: TGTGCCAGCACGGGGAGGGGCCAGGCATCTTACGAGCAGTACTTC. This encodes CASTGRGQASYEQYF.

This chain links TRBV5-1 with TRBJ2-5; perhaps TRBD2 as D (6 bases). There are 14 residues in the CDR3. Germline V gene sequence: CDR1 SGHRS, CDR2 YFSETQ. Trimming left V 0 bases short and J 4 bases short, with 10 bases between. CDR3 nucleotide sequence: TGCGCCAGCAGCTTGGTGGGACTCATAGAGACCCAGTACTTC. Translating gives CASSLVGLIETQYF.

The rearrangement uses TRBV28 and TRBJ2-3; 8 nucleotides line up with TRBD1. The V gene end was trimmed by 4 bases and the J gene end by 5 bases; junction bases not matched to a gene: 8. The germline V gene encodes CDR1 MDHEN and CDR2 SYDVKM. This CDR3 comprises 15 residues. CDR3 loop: CASSSTGVGKDTQYF. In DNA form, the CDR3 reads TGTGCCAGCAGTTCGACAGGGGTAGGAAAAGATACGCAGTATTTT.